This TCR beta chain comes out of a study of T cell repertoires in cytomegalovirus infection. Turning to the study itself: Through public TCR beta signatures, both CMV infection and matching HLA type were indicated. Findings of the study overall: HLA-C-restricted TCR beta clonotypes specific for CMV led the ex vivo response.

As for this clonotype: Its specificity is not known.

Germline V gene lookup returns CDR1 SGHRS and CDR2 YFSETQ. V shed 0 bases and J 6 bases; nucleotides not matched to a gene: 7. The CDR3 covers 15 residues. TCRdb reprocessed the reads via MiXCR and lists one record per CDR3 protein. The repertoire holds approximately 50,000 distinct CDR3 sequences, around a fifth seen once, with just under 80% in the top ten. This sequence was found in a human donor in good health (CMV status not recorded). Some clones in this sample may be carry-over from other donors' samples. The specimen comprised CD8+ T cells from cultured PBMCs, sampled from culture after CMV antigen stimulation. This chain joins TRBV5-1 and TRBJ1-2; 8 nucleotides agree with TRBD1. CDR3 bases: TGCGCCAGCAGCTTGGAGGCGCAGGGGGCTGATGGCTACACCTTC. Its translation: CASSLEAQGADGYTF.